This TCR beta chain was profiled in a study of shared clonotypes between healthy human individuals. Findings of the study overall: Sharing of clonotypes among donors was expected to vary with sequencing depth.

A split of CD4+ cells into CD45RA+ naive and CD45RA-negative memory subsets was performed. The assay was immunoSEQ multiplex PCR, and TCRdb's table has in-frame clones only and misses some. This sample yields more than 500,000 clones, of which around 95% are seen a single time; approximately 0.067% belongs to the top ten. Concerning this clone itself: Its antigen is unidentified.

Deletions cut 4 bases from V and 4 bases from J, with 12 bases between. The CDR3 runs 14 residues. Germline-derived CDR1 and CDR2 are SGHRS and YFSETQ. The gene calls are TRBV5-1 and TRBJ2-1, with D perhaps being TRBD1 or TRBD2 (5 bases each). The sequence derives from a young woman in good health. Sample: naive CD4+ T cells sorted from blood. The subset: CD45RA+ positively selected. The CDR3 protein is CASSPGPNYNEQFF. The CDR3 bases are TGCGCCAGCAGCCCGGGACCAAATTACAATGAGCAGTTCTTC.